This T cell receptor (beta chain) was retrieved from a study of cytomegalovirus exposure and HLA in healthy donors. Unmatched junction bases numbered 13, after V lost 3 bases and J lost 7 bases. Germline V CDR1 and CDR2: SGHDT, YYEEEE. The CDR3 is 15 residues long. Study results and caveats: Per a prior analysis, the majority of TCR beta V segments were productive roughly 90% or roughly 30% of the time. Overall, approximately 150 TCR beta chains were annotated as cytomegalovirus-associated. It was shown in a later analysis that HLA-associated TCR beta chains were more clonally expanded than other, equally common chains. Reports indicate that TCR beta sequences accurately predicted the HLA-A and HLA-B alleles of most subjects.

Comments on this clone: Its antigen is undetermined.

With 60 Vbeta and 13 Jbeta primers, the PCR was carried out. TCRdb keeps only in-frame clones here, not all; method: immunoSEQ multiplex PCR. The sample lists 160,000 or so clones; roughly 79% were seen once. The sample consisted of PBMCs. The source of this sequence is a middle-aged man in good health and CMV-seropositive. The chain combines TRBV5-6 with TRBJ2-7, with 7 nucleotides matching TRBD1. The CDR3 reads CASSSRTDRVEEQYF. The CDR3 DNA follows: TGTGCCAGCAGCTCCCGAACCGACAGGGTCGAGGAGCAGTACTTC.